This T cell receptor beta chain was observed in a study of regulatory T cells in long-lasting Graves disease (dated by TCRdb to 2020 to 2023). About the investigation overall: Newly diagnosed Graves' disease patients had taken antithyroid drugs for less than 3 months. Patients with persistent Graves' disease were compared with patients with newly diagnosed Graves' disease using TCR sequencing and RNA sequencing of peripheral blood. The study was registered as a clinical trial and conducted in China. TCR sequencing covered some 13 persistent and 20 or so newly diagnosed Graves' disease patients, some 33 samples in total.

The sample's time point, from its label and the paper: newly diagnosed GD, antithyroid drugs for less than 3 months. RNA was extracted from PBMCs in TRIzol for both TCR sequencing and RNA sequencing. Graves' disease was diagnosed according to American Thyroid Association guidelines. Recruitment of patients was carried out at an endocrinology department in Xi'an, China. From each patient, 7.5 to 9.5 milliliters of peripheral blood was collected into an EDTA anticoagulant tube. Ficoll Paque Plus density gradient separation was used to isolate PBMCs, and no additional T cell sorting was done. RNA quality was checked with an Agilent 2100 Bioanalyzer and agarose gel, and concentration with a NanoDrop 2000. What the authors observed across the whole study: Persistent Graves' disease patients showed lower TCR Shannon entropy and fewer highly expanded clones than newly diagnosed patients, suggesting clonal expansion. The small sample size was acknowledged by the authors as a limitation that may reduce accuracy. Only the TCR beta chain was sequenced and analyzed. Persistent patients shared more public clonotypes among themselves (around 2,500) than newly diagnosed patients did (over 950). Preferential use of TRBV28, TRBJ1-2 and TRBJ2-5 was observed in persistent disease, whereas TRBV20-1 and TRBJ2-1 were favored in newly diagnosed disease. Peripheral blood alone was examined, since thyroid tissue, which constituted the primary lesion, could not be accessed.

Libraries were constructed by multiplex PCR. Sequencing instrument: Illumina HiSeq 4000. iRepertoire HTBI primers and Arm-PCR amplification of CDR3 regions were used to construct TCR beta libraries. PCR products were gel purified before sequencing. The study's own analysis went as follows. Gene usage analysis of CDR3 amino acid clonotypes relied on the roughly 67 TRBV and fewer than 15 TRBJ segments identified across samples. COPE and FqMerger were used to merge filtered high-quality paired reads into contigs. BLAST was used to align contigs to IMGT TRBV, TRBD and TRBJ reference genes, and CDR3 was defined according to IMGT. Any clonotype with a frequency above 0.1% was counted as a highly expanded clone. Shannon entropy served as the measure of repertoire diversity, while the Gini coefficient captured V-J evenness. Public clonotypes were defined as clonotypes shared by more than one individual. Using fastp trimming at Q25 and MiXCR clonotype assembly, TCRdb reanalyzed the public sequencing data and kept in-frame beta chains. Identical CDR3 proteins give one entry, which carries the most common genes and DNA. The V and J calls, along with clone size, are taken from TCRdb and not from the paper's own processing. The sample table lists roughly 400,000 distinct CDR3 sequences, 15% to 20% of them with a count of one. 20% to 25% of the sample goes to the ten largest clones.

Concerning this clonotype itself: There is no known antigen for this receptor. No base quality information exists; no much larger clone differs at one position.

For CDR1 and CDR2, the germline V gene lists SGHRS and YFSETQ. Relative to germline, V is missing 4 bases and J is missing 6 bases, with 9 bases of the junction outside any gene match. The CDR3 has 15 amino acids, counting the end cysteine and phenylalanine. CDR3 DNA only is kept here, 45 bases in frame from base 1. This sample also appeared in a second study, on T cells in Graves' hyperthyroidism and ophthalmopathy. Per that second paper: Stable Graves' hyperthyroidism was defined as no progression to ophthalmopathy during 18 months of follow-up. The hyperthyroidism patients were between 18 and 65 years old and newly diagnosed, with a disease duration of less than 2 months. Exclusion was applied to patients with uncontrolled infections, other autoimmune diseases, pregnancy or lactation. Clinical symptoms, serum thyroxine and TRAb, thyroid ultrasound, and orbital computed tomography formed the basis for the diagnoses. The first round of RT-PCR for the TCR CDR3 was performed with the HTBI primer set and the Qiagen OneStep RT-PCR kit. Blood samples also contained most of the expanded thyroid clonotypes (frequency above 0.001), which suggests that blood repertoires may reflect thyroid immune responses. A 13 V-J signature model separated ophthalmopathy from stable hyperthyroidism, with about 88% sensitivity and 81% to 82% specificity in cross-validation and 80%/75% in testing. In validation, the model predicted progression to ophthalmopathy a median of 6.5 months before onset, with approximately 70% sensitivity and about 75% specificity. To identify distinguishing TCR V-J signatures, a discovery cohort of 100 patients was used, comprising some 45 with Graves' ophthalmopathy and approximately 57 with stable Graves' hyperthyroidism. Prospective prediction of ophthalmopathy was tested in an independent validation cohort consisting of 18 to 20 hyperthyroidism patients and some 17 patients who later progressed to ophthalmopathy. The approximately 97 discovery patients were randomly divided into training and test sets at a 7:3 ratio. In several Graves' hyperthyroidism patients, the study also compared T-cell repertoires from thyroid tissue with T-cell repertoires from blood. After blood sampling, hyperthyroidism patients were treated with methimazole at a starting dose of 30 mg daily, and ophthalmopathy patients were treated with high-dose intravenous methylprednisolone. A second multiplex PCR round built the libraries, followed by size selection and purification. Paired-end sequencing of the libraries was performed with 100 bp reads on an Illumina HiSeq2000. SOAPnuke was used to process the raw data, removing reads that contained adapters or uncalled bases, had a mean Phred below 15, or lacked an exact match to the constant primer or identifier. High-quality paired reads were merged using COPE v1.2.5, and each unique nucleotide sequence was defined as a clonotype. MiTCR v1.1 was used to align the clonotypes against IMGT TRBV, TRBD and TRBJ reference segments. The analysis was restricted to V-J combinations with a frequency above 0.0001, which together covered 99% to 99.2% of the repertoires. The TCS score was defined as the ratio of F50 (clonal expansion) to E x V (chaos), calculated using BLOSUM62-based TCRdist between CDR3 peptides within each V-J. Welch's t-statistics and random forest reduced some 510 V-J features to 13, which were used in a naive Bayes classifier (R e1071). No statistical method was used to set the sample size in advance, and investigators knew the group allocation. According to the paper, TCR Vbeta CDR3 sequencing was carried out on 135 peripheral blood samples, which came from 40 to 45 ophthalmopathy, under 80 hyperthyroidism and approximately 17 progressor patients.

The TCR originated in a woman aged 18-35 years with Graves disease. Donor details come from another sample of the same person, matched by shared clones. The V gene is TRBV5-1 and the J gene is TRBJ2-1; 8 middle bases align to TRBD1. The input for sequencing was peripheral blood mononuclear cells (PBMCs), taken at new diagnosis, from a patient treated with antithyroid drugs. The CDR3 protein: CASSSRQGPSNEQFF. The DNA reads TGCGCCAGCAGCAGTCGACAGGGGCCAAGCAATGAGCAGTTCTTC.